These 21 T cell receptor beta chains were all obtained from the same sample, sequenced in a study of cytomegalovirus exposure and HLA in healthy donors. With 60 Vbeta and 13 Jbeta primers, the PCR was carried out. TCRdb keeps only in-frame clones here, not all; method: immunoSEQ multiplex PCR. The table records approximately 250,000 clones, roughly 85% of them present only once. The specimen sequenced was PBMCs. The receptor set was obtained from a girl aged 2-10 years in good health and CMV-seronegative.

This chain joins TRBV6-5 and TRBJ2-7; tentative D call: TRBD2 (6 bases). CDR3 length equals 13 residues. The V end was cut by 7 bases, the J end by 0 bases, with 10 bases between. CDR1 is MNHEY, CDR2 SVGAGI, per germline. CDR3 sequence (DNA): TGTGCCAGCACGCGGGACCCCTCCTACGAGCAGTACTTC. Amino acids: CASTRDPSYEQYF.

The rearrangement joins TRBV4-1 to TRBJ1-2, with 10 bases fitting TRBD1. CDR1 is MGHRA, CDR2 YSYEKL, per germline. The length of the CDR3 is 15 residues. Losses at the gene ends were 4 bases for V and 5 bases for J; bases not matched to a gene: 7. The DNA for the CDR3 is TGCGCCAGCAGCCGGGGGACAGGGGAGGATTATGGCTACACCTTC. Protein sequence: CASSRGTGEDYGYTF.

The CDR3 is CAISEPSPQEGGGETQYF. CDR3 bases: TGTGCCATCAGTGAGCCGAGTCCCCAGGAGGGTGGGGGAGAGACCCAGTACTTC. The chain recombines TRBV10-3 with TRBJ2-5; D may be TRBD2 (6 bases). The germline V and J ends were trimmed by 2 bases and 4 bases, with 23 bases remaining between them. Germline V CDR1 and CDR2: ENHRY, SYGVKD. This CDR3 contains 18 residues.

V and J are TRBV4-2 and TRBJ1-2, with D possibly being TRBD1 (5 bases). The CDR3 sequence is 14 residues long. The germline CDR1 and CDR2 sequences are LGHNA and YNFKEQ. V lost 0 bases, J lost 6 bases, and 11 bases lay in between. The CDR3 is CASSQERGTDGYTF. CDR3 DNA sequence: TGTGCCAGCAGCCAAGAAAGGGGTACCGATGGCTACACCTTC.

In this sample, this clone turned up once. The chain uses TRBV27 and TRBJ2-1; 7 nucleotides line up with TRBD2. V shed 5 bases, J shed 2 bases, and the junction held 12 bases outside the gene matches. The CDR3 spans 17 residues. Per germline, CDR1 MNHEY and CDR2 SMNVEV (reference sequence). The CDR3 DNA sequence: TGTGCCAGCAGTCGGAAACTAGCGAAGGTAACCTACAATGAGCAGTTCTTC. As protein: CASSRKLAKVTYNEQFF.

The chain employs TRBV30 and TRBJ2-5; D is unresolved. The last part of the DNA fits TRBJ2-7 better; the J call may be wrong. This CDR3 is 13 amino acids long. Germline CDR1 and CDR2: GTSNPN and SVGIG (reference sequence). The CDR3 spells CAWSVLSSYEQYF. The CDR3 nucleotides read TGTGCCTGGAGTGTACTCTCTTCTTACGAGCAGTACTTC.

The rearrangement joins TRBV6-1 to TRBJ2-1; 9 bases fit TRBD1. This CDR3 has 14 amino acids. CDR1 and CDR2 (germline): MNHNS, SASEGT. With V trimmed by 6 bases and J by 3 bases, 3 bases remained unmatched. The CDR3 DNA reads TGTGCCAGCAGCGACAGGGGGTACTACAATGAGCAGTTCTTC. It is translated as CASSDRGYYNEQFF.

V gene TRBV6-5 combines with J gene TRBJ1-5; possibly TRBD1 for D (5 bases). The V and J ends lost 4 bases and 0 bases respectively, with 10 bases between them. This CDR3 spans 15 amino acids. CDR1 MNHEY and CDR2 SVGAGI come from the germline V gene. CDR3 loop: CASSLGGNSNQPQHF. The CDR3, as DNA: TGTGCCAGCAGTTTGGGGGGGAATAGCAATCAGCCCCAGCATTTT.

The rearrangement links TRBV19 to TRBJ2-7; 8 nucleotides agree with TRBD2. From germline, CDR1 is LNHDA and CDR2 SQIVND (reference sequence). There are 14 residues in the CDR3. V lost 10 bases and J lost 6; bases outside the gene matches: 14. CDR3 loop: CAITTGTRFCEQYF. CDR3 in DNA: TGTGCCATCACCACCGGGACTAGATTCTGCGAGCAGTACTTC.

The V and J genes are TRBV5-4 and TRBJ1-1, with unresolved D. Trimming removed 5 bases from V and 10 bases from J, with 21 bases in between. The CDR3 spans 14 residues. Per the germline V gene, CDR1 is SGHNT and CDR2 is YYREEE (reference sequence). The CDR3 is CASSFHEGLGRAFF. In DNA, the CDR3 is TGTGCCAGCAGTTTTCATGAGGGCCTAGGGCGAGCTTTCTTT.

The chain combines TRBV6-5 with TRBJ2-7; 14 bases match TRBD2. This CDR3 has 15 amino acids. Germline CDR1 reads MNHEY; CDR2 reads SVGAGI. V shed 5 bases and J 3 bases; nucleotides not matched to a gene: 3. CDR3 in DNA: TGTGCCAGCAGTAGGACTAGCGGGGGGCTCTACGAGCAGTACTTC. Its translation is CASSRTSGGLYEQYF.

This clone was seen a few times. J is TRBJ1-2 and V is TRBV2, with 8 bases fitting TRBD1. The V gene's germline CDR1 is SNHLY and CDR2 FYNNEI. The CDR3 covers 16 residues. With V trimmed by 6 bases and J by 2 bases, 11 bases remained unmatched. The CDR3 spells CASRPGQGRKNYGYTF. For the CDR3, the DNA is TGTGCCAGCAGGCCAGGACAGGGACGGAAGAACTATGGCTACACCTTC.

This sequence joins TRBV9 and TRBJ2-1, with 9 bases that match TRBD2. The CDR3 contains 15 residues. Germline assignment: CDR1 SGDLS and CDR2 YYNGEE. With 2 bases clipped from V and 6 bases from J, the junction kept 6 bases outside the gene matches. CDR3 bases: TGTGCCAGCAGCGTGGGCGGGGGGGCGGGCAATGAGCAGTTCTTC. Translating gives CASSVGGGAGNEQFF.

J is TRBJ1-6 and V is TRBV19, with D possibly matching TRBD1 (5 bases). V was pared by 6 bases and J by 7 bases, with 16 bases between. Germline V CDR1 and CDR2: LNHDA, SQIVND (reference sequence). There are 15 residues in the CDR3. The CDR3 coding sequence is TGTGCCAGTAGCATGACCCGGGAGGGGAATTCACCCCTCCACTTT. Residues: CASSMTREGNSPLHF.

This chain links TRBV6-1 with TRBJ1-1; D not resolved. The CDR3 loop spans 14 amino acids. The germline V gene has CDR1 MNHNS and CDR2 SASEGT. V was pared by 5 bases and J by 4 bases, with 14 bases between. In DNA, the CDR3 is TGTGCCAGCAGTTTAGACTATCGGGCCACTGAAGCTTTCTTT. Protein product: CASSLDYRATEAFF.

The rearrangement joins TRBV6-5 to TRBJ1-4; unclear D gene. Germline loops: CDR1 MNHEY, CDR2 SVGAGI. The CDR3 contains 16 residues. V was pared by 0 bases and J by 2 bases, with 10 bases between. The CDR3 sequence: CASSYSPGNTNEKLFF. In DNA form, the CDR3 reads TGTGCCAGCAGTTACTCGCCCGGGAACACTAATGAAAAACTGTTTTTT.

This chain joins TRBV5-1 and TRBJ2-5; TRBD2 is a possible D gene (6 bases). Per the germline V gene, CDR1 is SGHRS and CDR2 is YFSETQ. This CDR3 spans 16 amino acids. Trimming took off 3 bases at V and 4 bases at J, with 19 bases between the two ends. CDR3 region: CASSSGGGSPLETQYF. The CDR3 coding sequence is TGCGCCAGCAGCTCGGGTGGAGGGTCACCATTAGAGACCCAGTACTTC.

This chain uses TRBV27 with TRBJ2-7; a weak D match, TRBD1 (7 bases). V was cut by 7 bases and J by 2 bases, with 12 bases left in between. Germline V gene lookup returns CDR1 MNHEY and CDR2 SMNVEV (reference sequence). The CDR3 totals 13 residues. CDR3 loop: CASKEGAAYEQYF. For the CDR3, the DNA is TGTGCCAGCAAGGAGGGGGCGGCCTACGAGCAGTACTTC.

This chain links TRBV6-5 with TRBJ1-1; D not certain. CDR3 size: 13 residues. Germline V gives CDR1 MNHEY, CDR2 SVGAGI. V shed 3 bases and J shed 1 base, with 6 bases lying between them. CDR3 sequence: CASSYLRNTEAFF. The CDR3 nucleotides read TGTGCCAGCAGTTATCTGAGGAACACTGAAGCTTTCTTT.

V is TRBV27 and J is TRBJ1-5; D not resolved. The CDR3 consists of 15 residues. Per the germline V gene, CDR1 is MNHEY and CDR2 is SMNVEV (reference sequence). The V gene lost 2 bases and the J gene lost 2 bases, with 10 bases spanning the gap. The CDR3 region is CASSLEGTRNQPQHF. The DNA of the CDR3 is TGTGCCAGCAGTTTAGAGGGTACGCGCAATCAGCCCCAGCATTTT.

V usage is TRBV27 and J usage is TRBJ2-1; TRBD2 is a possible D gene (5 bases). The length of the CDR3 is 13 residues. Germline CDR1 MNHEY, CDR2 SMNVEV (reference sequence). The V end was cut by 5 bases, the J end by 4 bases, with 9 bases between. CDR3 protein: CASSRGSYNEQFF. CDR3 coding DNA: TGTGCCAGCAGTCGAGGGTCGTACAATGAGCAGTTCTTC.